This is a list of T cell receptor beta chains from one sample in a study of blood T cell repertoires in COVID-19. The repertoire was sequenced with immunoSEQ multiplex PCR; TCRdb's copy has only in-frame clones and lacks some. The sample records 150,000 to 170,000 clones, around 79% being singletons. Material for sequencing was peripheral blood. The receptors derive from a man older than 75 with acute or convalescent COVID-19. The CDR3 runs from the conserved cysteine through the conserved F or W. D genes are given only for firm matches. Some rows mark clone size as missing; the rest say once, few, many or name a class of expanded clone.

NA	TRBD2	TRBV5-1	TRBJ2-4	CASSPGTSGENIQYF	TGCGCCAGCAGCCCCGGGACTAGCGGGGAAAACATTCAGTACTTC
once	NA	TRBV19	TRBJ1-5	CASSITGSNQPQHF	TGTGCCAGTAGTATAACAGGGAGCAATCAGCCCCAGCATTTT
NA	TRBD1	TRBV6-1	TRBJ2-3	CASSGRDRPSTDTQYF	TGTGCCAGCAGTGGTCGGGACAGGCCTAGCACAGATACGCAGTATTTT
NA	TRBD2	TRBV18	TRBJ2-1	CASSPAQSPGGGAFREQFF	TGTGCCAGCTCCCCTGCCCAATCTCCTGGCGGGGGGGCGTTTCGTGAGCAGTTCTTC
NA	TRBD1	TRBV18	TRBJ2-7	CASSPPGGIDEQYF	TGTGCCAGCTCACCCCCAGGGGGTATCGACGAGCAGTACTTC
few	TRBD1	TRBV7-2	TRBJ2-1	CASSAPGQGYNEQFF	TGTGCCAGCAGCGCGCCGGGACAGGGCTACAATGAGCAGTTCTTC
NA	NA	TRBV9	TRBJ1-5	CASSVGGEVRQPQHF	TGTGCCAGCAGCGTAGGGGGGGAGGTCCGGCAGCCCCAGCATTTT
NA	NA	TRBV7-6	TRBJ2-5	CASSLGKLGMETQYF	TGTGCCAGCAGCCTGGGGAAACTAGGTATGGAGACCCAGTACTTC
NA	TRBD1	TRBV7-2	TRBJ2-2	CASSRDRATGELFF	TGTGCCAGCAGCCGGGACAGGGCCACCGGGGAGCTGTTTTTT
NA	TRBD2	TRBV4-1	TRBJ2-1	CASSQAAGTRSNEQFF	TGCGCCAGCAGCCAAGCAGCCGGGACTAGATCCAATGAGCAGTTCTTC
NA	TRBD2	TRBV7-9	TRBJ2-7	CATEAGNSYEQYF	TGTGCCACAGAAGCGGGGAACTCCTACGAGCAGTACTTC
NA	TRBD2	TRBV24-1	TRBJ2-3	CATSDFESSGSDTQYF	TGTGCCACCAGTGATTTCGAGTCTAGCGGATCAGATACGCAGTATTTT
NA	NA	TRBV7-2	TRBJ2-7	CASSLKADLVAYEQYF	TGTGCCAGCAGCTTAAAGGCAGACTTGGTGGCCTACGAGCAGTACTTC
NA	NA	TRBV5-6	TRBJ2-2	CASSLTSGELFF	TGTGCCAGCAGCTTGACTTCCGGGGAGCTGTTTTTT
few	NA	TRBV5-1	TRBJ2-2	CASSLERVPGELFF	TGCGCCAGCAGCTTGGAGAGGGTTCCCGGGGAGCTGTTTTTT
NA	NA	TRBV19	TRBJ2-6	CASKRGPGANVLTF	TGTGCCAGTAAAAGGGGCCCTGGGGCCAACGTCCTGACTTTC
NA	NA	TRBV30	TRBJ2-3	CAWSVKGAYTDTQYF	TGTGCCTGGAGTGTCAAAGGGGCTTACACAGATACGCAGTATTTT
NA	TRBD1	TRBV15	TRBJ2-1	CATSGYPGQGAYNEQFF	TGTGCCACCAGCGGGTACCCGGGACAGGGGGCCTACAATGAGCAGTTCTTC
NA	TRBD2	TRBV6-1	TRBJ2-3	CASSVSGLAGGDTQYF	TGTGCCAGCAGTGTCTCGGGACTAGCGGGGGGAGATACGCAGTATTTT
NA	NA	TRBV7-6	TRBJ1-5	CASSLGGGDPQHF	TGTGCCAGCAGCCTAGGAGGGGGGGATCCCCAGCATTTT
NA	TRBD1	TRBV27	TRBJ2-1	CASSTQTGLHEQFF	TGTGCCAGCAGTACCCAGACAGGGCTCCATGAGCAGTTCTTC
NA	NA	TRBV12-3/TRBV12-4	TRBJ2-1	CASSLIEQFF	TGTGCCAGCAGTTTAATAGAGCAGTTCTTC
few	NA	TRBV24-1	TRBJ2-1	CATSDGSSDNEQFF	TGTGCCACCAGTGATGGTAGCTCGGACAATGAGCAGTTCTTC
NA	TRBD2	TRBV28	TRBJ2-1	CASSLGGLAKREEQFF	TGTGCCAGCAGTTTGGGGGGACTAGCAAAGCGGGAGGAGCAGTTCTTC
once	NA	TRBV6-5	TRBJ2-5	CASSYGTWKETQYF	TGTGCCAGCAGTTACGGGACTTGGAAAGAGACCCAGTACTTC
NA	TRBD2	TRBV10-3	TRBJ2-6	CAGRGSGANVLTF	TGTGCCGGGAGGGGTTCTGGGGCCAACGTCCTGACTTTC
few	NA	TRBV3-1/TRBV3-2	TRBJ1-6	CASSQGQGRSPLHF	TGTGCCAGCAGCCAAGGGCAGGGTAGATCACCCCTCCACTTT
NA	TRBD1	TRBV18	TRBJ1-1	CASSPLLGQGNTEAFF	TGTGCCAGCTCACCATTGCTGGGACAGGGGAACACTGAAGCTTTCTTT
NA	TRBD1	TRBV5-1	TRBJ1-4	CASSPGQGVFEKLFF	TGCGCCAGCAGCCCCGGACAGGGGGTATTTGAAAAACTGTTTTTT
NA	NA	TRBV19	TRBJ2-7	CASSMSTSSYEQYF	TGTGCCAGTAGTATGAGTACGAGCTCCTACGAGCAGTACTTC
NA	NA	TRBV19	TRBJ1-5	CASSPTGVKEPQHF	TGTGCCAGTAGTCCTACGGGGGTCAAGGAGCCCCAGCATTTT
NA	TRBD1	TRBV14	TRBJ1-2	CASSHDSDRGKGYTF	TGTGCCAGCAGCCACGACAGCGACAGGGGGAAAGGCTACACCTTC
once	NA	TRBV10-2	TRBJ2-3	CASSETRDTQYF	TGCGCCAGCAGTGAGACTAGAGATACGCAGTATTTT
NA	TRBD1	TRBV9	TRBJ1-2	CASSAGGSNYGYTF	TGTGCCAGCAGCGCAGGGGGATCTAACTATGGCTACACCTTC
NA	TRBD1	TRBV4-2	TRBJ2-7	CASSQGQGTYEQYF	TGTGCCAGCAGCCAGGGACAGGGCACCTACGAGCAGTACTTC
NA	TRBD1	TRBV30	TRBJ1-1	CAVRQGAITEAFF	TGTGCCGTTCGACAGGGGGCGATTACTGAAGCTTTCTTT
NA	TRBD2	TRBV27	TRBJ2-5	CASRKRGGRGETQYF	TGTGCCAGCAGAAAGCGGGGGGGCCGTGGAGAGACCCAGTACTTC
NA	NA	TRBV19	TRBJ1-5	CASSRLTRRQETNQPQHF	TGTGCCAGTAGTCGTTTGACCCGTAGACAGGAGACCAATCAGCCCCAGCATTTT
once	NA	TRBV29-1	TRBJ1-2	CSVNTRAGSRGYTF	TGCAGCGTTAACACAAGGGCAGGGTCTCGTGGCTACACCTTC
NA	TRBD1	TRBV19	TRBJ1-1	CASSTRTGGLEAFF	TGTGCCAGTAGTACTAGGACAGGGGGCCTGGAAGCTTTCTTT
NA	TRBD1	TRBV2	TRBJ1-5	CASRGNRGSNQPQHF	TGTGCCAGCAGGGGCAACAGGGGTAGCAATCAGCCCCAGCATTTT
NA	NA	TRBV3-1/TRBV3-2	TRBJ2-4	CASSSQRGAVGIQYF	TGTGCCAGCAGCTCACAACGGGGGGCCGTTGGTATTCAGTACTTC
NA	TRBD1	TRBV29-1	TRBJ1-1	CSALTGTLNTEAFF	TGCAGCGCTCTGACAGGGACCTTAAACACTGAAGCTTTCTTT
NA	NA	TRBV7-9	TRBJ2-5	CASSLLNPGETQYF	TGTGCCAGCAGCCTTCTAAACCCGGGGGAGACCCAGTACTTC
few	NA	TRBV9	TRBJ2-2	CASSAQGSTGELFF	TGTGCCAGCAGCGCCCAGGGGAGCACCGGGGAGCTGTTTTTT
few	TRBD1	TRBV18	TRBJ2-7	CASSPLDRVSRYEQYF	TGTGCCAGCTCACCCCTCGACAGGGTTTCTCGCTACGAGCAGTACTTC
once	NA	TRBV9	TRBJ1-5	CASSVGAGDQPQHF	TGTGCCAGCAGCGTAGGGGCAGGGGATCAGCCCCAGCATTTT
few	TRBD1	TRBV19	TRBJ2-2	CASRPGQINTGELFF	TGTGCCAGTAGGCCGGGACAGATTAACACCGGGGAGCTGTTTTTT
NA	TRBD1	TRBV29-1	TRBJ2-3	CSVPDRGITDTQYF	TGCAGCGTTCCCGACAGGGGGATCACAGATACGCAGTATTTT
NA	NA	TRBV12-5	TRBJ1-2	CASERGGGYTF	TGTGCTAGTGAGAGGGGGGGTGGCTACACCTTC
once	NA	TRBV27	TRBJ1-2	CASSPRREANYGYTF	TGTGCCAGCAGTCCCCGTCGGGAGGCTAACTATGGCTACACCTTC
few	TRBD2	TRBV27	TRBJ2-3	CASSLAGGGTDTQYF	TGTGCCAGCAGTTTGGCGGGGGGCGGCACAGATACGCAGTATTTT
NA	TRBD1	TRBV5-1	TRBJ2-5	CASSLAGQGAETQYF	TGCGCCAGCAGCTTGGCAGGACAGGGAGCAGAGACCCAGTACTTC
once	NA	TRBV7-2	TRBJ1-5	CASSLAQGGNQPQHF	TGTGCCAGCAGCTTGGCACAGGGTGGGAATCAGCCCCAGCATTTT
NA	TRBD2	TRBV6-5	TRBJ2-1	CASRRTSGGNEQFF	TGTGCCAGCAGACGGACTAGCGGGGGCAATGAGCAGTTCTTC
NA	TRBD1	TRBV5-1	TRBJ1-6	CASSAPDRASSYNSPLHF	TGCGCCAGCAGCGCCCCGGACAGGGCCAGCTCCTATAATTCACCCCTCCACTTT
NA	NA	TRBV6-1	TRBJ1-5	CASSEVGQGWDQPQHF	TGTGCCAGCAGTGAAGTGGGGCAGGGTTGGGATCAGCCCCAGCATTTT
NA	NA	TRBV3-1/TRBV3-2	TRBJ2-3	CASSQREGGLSTDTQYF	TGTGCCAGCAGCCAAAGAGAAGGAGGGTTAAGCACAGATACGCAGTATTTT
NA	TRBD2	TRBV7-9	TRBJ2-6	CASSPTHPREGSGANVLTF	TGTGCCAGCAGCCCAACTCACCCCAGGGAGGGGTCTGGGGCCAACGTCCTGACTTTC
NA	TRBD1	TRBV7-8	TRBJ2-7	CASRGTGNSYEQYF	TGTGCCAGCAGAGGGACAGGTAATAGCTACGAGCAGTACTTC